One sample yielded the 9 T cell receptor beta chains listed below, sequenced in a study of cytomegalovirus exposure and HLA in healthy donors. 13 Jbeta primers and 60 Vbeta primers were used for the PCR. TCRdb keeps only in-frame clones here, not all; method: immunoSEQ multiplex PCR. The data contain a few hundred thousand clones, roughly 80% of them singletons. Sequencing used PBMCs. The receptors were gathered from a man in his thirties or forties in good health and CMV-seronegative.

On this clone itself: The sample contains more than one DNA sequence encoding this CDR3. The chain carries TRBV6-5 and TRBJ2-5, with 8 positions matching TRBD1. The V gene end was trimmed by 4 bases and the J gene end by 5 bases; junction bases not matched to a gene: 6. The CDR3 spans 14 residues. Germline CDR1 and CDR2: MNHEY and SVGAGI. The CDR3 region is CASSSGTGGETQYF. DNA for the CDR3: TGTGCCAGCAGTTCCGGGACAGGAGGGGAGACCCAGTACTTC.

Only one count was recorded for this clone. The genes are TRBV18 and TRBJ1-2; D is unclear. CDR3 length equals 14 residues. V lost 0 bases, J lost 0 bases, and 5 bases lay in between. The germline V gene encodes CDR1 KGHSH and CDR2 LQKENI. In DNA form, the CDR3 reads TGTGCCAGCTCACCACCTCTAGCTAACTATGGCTACACCTTC. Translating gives CASSPPLANYGYTF.

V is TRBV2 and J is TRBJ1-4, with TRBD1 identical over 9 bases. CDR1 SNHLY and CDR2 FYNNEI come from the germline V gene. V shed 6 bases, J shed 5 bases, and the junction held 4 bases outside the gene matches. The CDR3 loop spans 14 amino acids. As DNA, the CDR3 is TGTGCCAGCAGGGATACAGGGGGCAATGAAAAACTGTTTTTT. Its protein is CASRDTGGNEKLFF.

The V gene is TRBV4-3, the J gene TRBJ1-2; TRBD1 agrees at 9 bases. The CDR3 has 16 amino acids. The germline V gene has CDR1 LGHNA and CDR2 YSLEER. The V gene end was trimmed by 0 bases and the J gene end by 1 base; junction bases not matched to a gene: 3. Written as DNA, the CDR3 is TGCGCCAGCAGCCAAGATGGGACAGGGAATAACTATGGCTACACCTTC. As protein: CASSQDGTGNNYGYTF.

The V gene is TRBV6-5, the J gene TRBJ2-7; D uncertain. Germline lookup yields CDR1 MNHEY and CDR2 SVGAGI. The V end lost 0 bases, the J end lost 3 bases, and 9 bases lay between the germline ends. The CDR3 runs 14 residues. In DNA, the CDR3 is TGTGCCAGCAGTTACTCACGGGTATTCTACGAGCAGTACTTC. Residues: CASSYSRVFYEQYF.

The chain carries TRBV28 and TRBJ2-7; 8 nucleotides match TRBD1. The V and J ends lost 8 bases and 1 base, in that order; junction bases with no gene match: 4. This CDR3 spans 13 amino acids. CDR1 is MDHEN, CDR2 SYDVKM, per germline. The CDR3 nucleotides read TGTGCCAGCTACCGGACAGGGTCCTACGAGCAGTACTTC. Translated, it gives CASYRTGSYEQYF.

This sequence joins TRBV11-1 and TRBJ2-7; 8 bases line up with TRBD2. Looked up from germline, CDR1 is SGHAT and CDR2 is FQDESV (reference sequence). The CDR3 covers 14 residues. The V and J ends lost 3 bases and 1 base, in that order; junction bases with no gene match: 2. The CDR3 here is CASSFRGGSYEQYF. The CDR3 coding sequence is TGTGCCAGCAGCTTCCGGGGGGGTTCCTACGAGCAGTACTTC.

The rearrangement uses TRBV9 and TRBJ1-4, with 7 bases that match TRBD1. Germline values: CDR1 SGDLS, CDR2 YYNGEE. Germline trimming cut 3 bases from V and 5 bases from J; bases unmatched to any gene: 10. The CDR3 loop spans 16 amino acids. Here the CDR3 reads CASSGLPTTGNEKLFF. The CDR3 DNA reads TGTGCCAGCAGCGGCCTTCCCACGACAGGGAATGAAAAACTGTTTTTT.

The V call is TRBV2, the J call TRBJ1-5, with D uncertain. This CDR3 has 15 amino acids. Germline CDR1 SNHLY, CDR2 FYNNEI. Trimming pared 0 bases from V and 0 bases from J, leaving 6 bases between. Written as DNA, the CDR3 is TGTGCCAGCAGTGAAGCTGGAGATAGCAATCAGCCCCAGCATTTT. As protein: CASSEAGDSNQPQHF. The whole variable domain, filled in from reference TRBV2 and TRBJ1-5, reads EPEVTQTPSHQVTQMGQEVILRCVPISNHLYFYWYRQILGQKVEFLVSFYNNEISEKSEIFDDQFSVERPDGSNFTLKIRSTKLEDSAMYFCASSEAGDSNQPQHFGDGTRLSIL.